Each of the 8 T cell receptor beta chains below was sequenced from the same sample in a study of blood T cell repertoires in COVID-19. Profiled with immunoSEQ multiplex PCR; TCRdb holds only in-frame clones, not every one. The repertoire holds about 110,000 clones, 88% seen once, with under 3% in the top ten. Material: peripheral blood. The receptors come from a human donor in a cohort sampled during active COVID-19.

This clone is a singleton in its sample. V usage is TRBV3-1 (or the pseudogene TRBV3-2) and J usage is TRBJ2-1, with a possible D match to TRBD1 (6 bases). Per the germline V gene, CDR1 is LGHDT and CDR2 is YNNKEL (reference sequence). The CDR3 has 16 residues. V was trimmed by 0 bases and J by 9 bases, leaving 18 bases between them. The CDR3 sequence is CASSQDVARGYGEQFF. Written as DNA, the CDR3 is TGTGCCAGCAGCCAAGACGTGGCGAGGGGGTACGGTGAGCAGTTCTTC.

The chain couples TRBV5-1 to TRBJ1-1; no firm D call. V was shortened by 3 bases and J by 2 bases, with 20 bases between the two germline ends. Germline-derived CDR1 and CDR2 are SGHRS and YFSETQ. The CDR3 sequence is 17 residues long. CDR3 in DNA: TGCGCCAGCAGCTCCCCCGAGTTCGAATTCCGTAACACTGAAGCTTTCTTT. It yields the protein CASSSPEFEFRNTEAFF.

The chain carries TRBV25-1 and TRBJ1-2; possibly TRBD1 for D (5 bases). Deletions cut 2 bases from V and 4 bases from J, with 8 bases between. CDR3 size: 13 residues. Looked up from germline, CDR1 is MGHDK and CDR2 is SYGVNS. CDR3 bases: TGTGCCAGCAGTGAAGCAGGGTCCTATGGCTACACCTTC. It is translated as CASSEAGSYGYTF.

The genes are TRBV28 and TRBJ1-2; 8 positions agree with TRBD1. The CDR3 sequence is 14 residues long. V lost 6 bases and J lost 4; bases outside the gene matches: 7. Germline V gives CDR1 MDHEN, CDR2 SYDVKM. CDR3 amino acids: CASSQPQGAYGYTF. Here the CDR3 DNA reads TGTGCCAGCAGCCAACCCCAGGGGGCCTATGGCTACACCTTC.

In this sample, this clone turned up a few times. The chain recombines TRBV10-3 with TRBJ1-1, with D maybe TRBD1 (5 bases). This CDR3 is 12 amino acids long. V shed 10 bases and J shed 1 base, with 10 bases lying between them. Germline V gene sequence: CDR1 ENHRY, CDR2 SYGVKD. The CDR3 sequence is CATSGGNTEAFF. The CDR3 region has the DNA TGTGCCACTTCCGGGGGGAACACTGAAGCTTTCTTT.

V usage is TRBV7-6 and J usage is TRBJ1-1, with D perhaps matching TRBD1 (5 bases). In germline, CDR1 is SGHVS, CDR2 FNYEAQ. The CDR3 covers 16 residues. V was pared by 4 bases and J by 0 bases, with 15 bases between. The CDR3 nucleotides read TGTGCCAGCAGCTCGGCGGGACCGCTTATGAACACTGAAGCTTTCTTT. Its translation: CASSSAGPLMNTEAFF.

The CDR3 DNA reads as TGCGCCAGCAGCTTGGGAGACAGCAATAATGAAAAACTGTTTTTT. It is translated as CASSLGDSNNEKLFF. The rearrangement uses TRBV5-1 and TRBJ1-4, with a tentative D call TRBD1 (5 bases). Trimming removed 0 bases at V and 4 bases at J, with 10 bases between. The CDR3 loop spans 15 amino acids. The germline gives CDR1 SGHRS, CDR2 YFSETQ.

This clone was seen only once. DNA for the CDR3: TGTGCCAGCAGCTCTGGTGGGACACATAGCAATCAGCCCCAGCATTTT. Protein sequence: CASSSGGTHSNQPQHF. The V and J genes are TRBV7-2 and TRBJ1-5, with a tentative D call TRBD1 (6 bases). Deletions cut 4 bases from V and 0 bases from J, with 13 bases between. The CDR3 contains 16 residues. Germline assignment: CDR1 SGHTA and CDR2 FQGNSA.